These T cell receptor beta chains were read from a single sample in a study of cytomegalovirus exposure and HLA in healthy donors. Produced via immunoSEQ multiplex PCR; TCRdb's table is partial and in-frame only. This sample has about 120,000 clones, with roughly 75% found just once. The sample consisted of PBMCs. The receptors come from a man aged 30 to 45 in good health and CMV-seropositive. The CDR3 runs from the conserved cysteine through the conserved F or W. D genes are given only for firm matches. Only some rows state a clone size, as once, few, many or a class for expanded clones.

. TRBJ2-1 once TRBV27 TGTGCCAGCAGTACAGGAGTCTCCTACAATGAGCAGTTCTTC CASSTGVSYNEQFF
TRBD2 TRBJ2-3 once TRBV27 TGTGCCAGCAGTTGGGGACTACGCAGCACAGATACGCAGTATTTT CASSWGLRSTDTQYF
TRBD2 TRBJ2-3 . TRBV2 TGTGCCAGCAGAAATAGCGGGAGTCTTTTAGATACGCAGTATTTT CASRNSGSLLDTQYF
TRBD1 TRBJ2-5 . TRBV4-1 TGCGCCAGCAGCCTGGGGACAGATGGAGAGACCCAGTACTTC CASSLGTDGETQYF
TRBD1 TRBJ1-5 . TRBV12-5 TGTGCTAGTGGTCCGAGTAGGACAGGGGACATCGGCAATCAGCCCCAGCATTTT CASGPSRTGDIGNQPQHF
TRBD2 TRBJ2-7 few TRBV15 TGTGCCACCAGCAGAGTGGGAGGGGAAGAGCAGTACTTC CATSRVGGEEQYF
. TRBJ1-3 . TRBV7-8 TGTGCCAGCAGCCCACAGAAAGCAGTTTACTCTGGAAACACCATATATTTT CASSPQKAVYSGNTIYF
. TRBJ2-5 . TRBV18 TGTGCCAGCTCACCAGGGCCCACCGAGTCGGCCCAGTACTTC CASSPGPTESAQYF
. TRBJ1-5 . TRBV6-5 TGTGCCAGCAGTTACGGCGGGGAGGGGCGGCCCCAGCATTTT CASSYGGEGRPQHF
. TRBJ2-7 . TRBV5-5 TGTGCCAGCAGCTCCCGGGCGGGACTTTCCTACGAGCAGTACTTC CASSSRAGLSYEQYF
TRBD1 TRBJ2-4 . TRBV28 TGTGCCAGCAGTTCTCGGGCCCAGGGGGTGGCCAAAAACATTCAGTACTTC CASSSRAQGVAKNIQYF
. TRBJ2-5 few TRBV19 TGTGCCAGTAGTCCCGGGCCGGGAGTGTCTCGAGAGACCCAGTACTTC CASSPGPGVSRETQYF
. TRBJ2-1 many TRBV6-6 TGTGCCAGCAGTCGGACATTGAATGAGCAGTTCTTC CASSRTLNEQFF
TRBD1 TRBJ1-2 . TRBV25-1 TGTGCCAGCAGTGAATTAAAGAGGGGGCGAATCTATGGCTACACCTTC CASSELKRGRIYGYTF
TRBD1 TRBJ1-1 . TRBV9 TGTGCCAGCAGCTCCCGGACAGGGGGCAACACTGAAGCTTTCTTT CASSSRTGGNTEAFF
. TRBJ2-7 . TRBV9 TGTGCCAGCAGCCCTGGGAGCAGCGACTACGAGCAGTACTTC CASSPGSSDYEQYF
. TRBJ2-7 . TRBV5-6 TGTGCCAGCAGCTTGGACAGGTACTACGAGCAGTACTTC CASSLDRYYEQYF
TRBD2 TRBJ2-7 . TRBV19 TGTGCCAGTAGTGCCTCGGGACTAGCGGGAGCAGTCGAGCAGTACTTC CASSASGLAGAVEQYF
TRBD2 TRBJ2-7 . TRBV15 TGTGCCACCAGCAGAGGGTCGGCTAGCGGGAGGCACGAGCAGTACTTC CATSRGSASGRHEQYF
TRBD2 TRBJ2-1 . TRBV4-1 TGCGCCAGCAGCCAAGAGAGGCTAGCGGGAGTGTATGAGCAGTTCTTC CASSQERLAGVYEQFF
TRBD1 TRBJ2-7 . TRBV19 TGTGCCAGTAGTTTAGGACAGGGCCGACATTACGAGCAGTACTTC CASSLGQGRHYEQYF
TRBD1 TRBJ2-4 once TRBV5-1 TGCGCCAGCAGCTTGGTGACAGGGGACCGTGTAGCCAAAAACATTCAGTACTTC CASSLVTGDRVAKNIQYF
TRBD2 TRBJ2-5 . TRBV2 TGTGCCACTACGGGACTAGCGGGAGGGCAAGAGACCCAGTACTTC CATTGLAGGQETQYF
. TRBJ2-1 . TRBV11-3 TGTGCCAGCAGCTTAGGCGCTGGCAATGAGCAGTTCTTC CASSLGAGNEQFF
TRBD1 TRBJ2-1 . TRBV2 TGTGCCAGCAGCCCGGACAGGGGTGCTGAGCAGTTCTTC CASSPDRGAEQFF
. TRBJ2-3 . TRBV7-9 TGTGCCAGCAGCTCCACGATCGGAGGAGATACGCAGTATTTT CASSSTIGGDTQYF
TRBD2 TRBJ2-1 . TRBV7-8 TGTGCCAGCAGCTTAGGGACTAGCGGTGGAGATGAGCAGTTCTTC CASSLGTSGGDEQFF
. TRBJ2-3 . TRBV2 TGTGCCAGCAGTGGAGGACAGACCTACACAGATACGCAGTATTTT CASSGGQTYTDTQYF
. TRBJ2-1 . TRBV6-5 TGTGCCAGCAGTTACGGGGGGAAAAATGAGCAGTTCTTC CASSYGGKNEQFF
TRBD1 TRBJ2-7 . TRBV7-8 TGTGCCAGCAGCTCCTGGGACAGGGAGTACGGGCAGTACTTC CASSSWDREYGQYF
. TRBJ1-2 . TRBV5-1 TGCGCCAGCAGCTGGGGGGGGAACTATGGCTACACCTTC CASSWGGNYGYTF
. TRBJ2-3 few TRBV10-1 TGCGCCAGCAGTGAATTAGGAGAAACAGATACGCAGTATTTT CASSELGETDTQYF
TRBD2 TRBJ2-1 . TRBV5-1 TGCGCCAGCAGCTCGAAGCGGGAGGAATTGGGGAATGAGCAGTTCTTC CASSSKREELGNEQFF
. TRBJ2-1 . TRBV6-1 TGTGCCAGCAGTCCCCGCTGGGGCGATGAGCAGTTCTTC CASSPRWGDEQFF
. TRBJ2-7 . TRBV5-6 TGTGCCAGCAGCTCCACGGGGGAAATCTACGAGCAGTACTTC CASSSTGEIYEQYF
TRBD2 TRBJ2-5 . TRBV12-5 TGTGCTAGTGGTTTGTATAAGGGACTAGCGGAAGAGACCCAGTACTTC CASGLYKGLAEETQYF
TRBD1 TRBJ2-7 . TRBV25-1 TGTGCCAGCAGCCGATGGACAGGGGGCTCGGAGGAGCAGTACTTC CASSRWTGGSEEQYF
. TRBJ2-7 . TRBV13 TGTGCCAGCAGCTTAGGCGGCGGCTCAGCCTACGAGCAGTACTTC CASSLGGGSAYEQYF
TRBD1 TRBJ1-1 . TRBV10-1 TGCGCCAGCAGTCTAGACAGGGGCACTGAAGCTTTCTTT CASSLDRGTEAFF
. TRBJ2-3 once TRBV20-1 TGCAGTGCTGGACACACAGATACGCAGTATTTT CSAGHTDTQYF